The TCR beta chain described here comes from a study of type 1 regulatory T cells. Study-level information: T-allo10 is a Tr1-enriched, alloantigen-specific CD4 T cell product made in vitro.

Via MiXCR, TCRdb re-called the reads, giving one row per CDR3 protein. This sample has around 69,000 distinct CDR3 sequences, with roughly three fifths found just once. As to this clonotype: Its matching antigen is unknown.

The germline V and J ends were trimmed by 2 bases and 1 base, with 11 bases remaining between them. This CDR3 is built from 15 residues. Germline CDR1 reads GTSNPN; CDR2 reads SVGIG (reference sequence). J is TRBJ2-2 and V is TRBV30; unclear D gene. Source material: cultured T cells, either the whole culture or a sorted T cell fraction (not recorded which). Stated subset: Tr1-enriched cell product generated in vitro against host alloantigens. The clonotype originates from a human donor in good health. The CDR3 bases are TGTGCCTGGAGTTCTTCCTACCTGAACACCGGGGAGCTGTTTTTT. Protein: CAWSSSYLNTGELFF. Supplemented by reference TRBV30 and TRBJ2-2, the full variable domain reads SQTIHQWPATLVQPVGSPLSLECTVEGTSNPNLYWYRQAAGRGLQLLFYSVGIGQISSEVPQNLSASRPQDRQFILSSKKLLLSDSGFYLCAWSSSYLNTGELFFGEGSRLTVL.